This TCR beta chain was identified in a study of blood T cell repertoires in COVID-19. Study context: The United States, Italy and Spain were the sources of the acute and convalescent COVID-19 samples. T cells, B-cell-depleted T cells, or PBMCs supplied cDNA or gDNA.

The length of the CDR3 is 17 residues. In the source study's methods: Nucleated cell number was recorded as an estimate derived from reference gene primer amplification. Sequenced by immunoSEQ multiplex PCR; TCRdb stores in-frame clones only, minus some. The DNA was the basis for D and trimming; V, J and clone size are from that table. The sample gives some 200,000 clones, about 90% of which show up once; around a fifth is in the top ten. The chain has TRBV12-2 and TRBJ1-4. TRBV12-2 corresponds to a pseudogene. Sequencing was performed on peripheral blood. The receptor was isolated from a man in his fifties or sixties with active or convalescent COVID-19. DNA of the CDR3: TGTGCAAGTCGCTTAGTCCCTAGAGCGCGTTTGTGGGAAAAACTGTTTTTT. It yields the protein CASRLVPRARLWEKLFF.